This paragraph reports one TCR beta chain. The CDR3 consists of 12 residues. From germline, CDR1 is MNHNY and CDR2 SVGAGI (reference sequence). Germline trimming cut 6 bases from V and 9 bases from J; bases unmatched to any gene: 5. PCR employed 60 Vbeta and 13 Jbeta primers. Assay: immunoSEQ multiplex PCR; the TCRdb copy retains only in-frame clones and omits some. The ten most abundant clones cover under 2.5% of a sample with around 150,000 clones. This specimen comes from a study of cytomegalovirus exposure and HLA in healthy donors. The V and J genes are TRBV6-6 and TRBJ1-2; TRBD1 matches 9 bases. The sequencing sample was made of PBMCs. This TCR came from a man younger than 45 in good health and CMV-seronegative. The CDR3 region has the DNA TGTGCCAGCAGCCGACAGGGGGAGCGCTACACCTTC. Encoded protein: CASSRQGERYTF.